Presented here are 32 T cell receptor beta chains from one specimen sequenced in a study of identifying expanded T cells in peripheral blood. Measured with immunoSEQ multiplex PCR; TCRdb has only the in-frame clones, and not every one. The sample lists about 80,000 clones, about 90% seen once, with roughly 7.7% in the top ten. Material for sequencing was blood. The source of these receptors is a person aged 18 to 75 in good health.

The chain is built from TRBV29-1 and TRBJ1-2; D unclear. Trimming stripped 3 bases from V and 8 bases from J, with 16 bases between. The V gene's germline CDR1 is SQVTM and CDR2 ANQGSEA. The CDR3 loop spans 13 amino acids. CDR3 in DNA: TGCAGCGTTGATCTCGCCAAAACTGGCGGCTACACCTTC. Translated: CSVDLAKTGGYTF.

The chain links TRBV19 to TRBJ1-2, with 8 bases identical to TRBD1. From germline, CDR1 is LNHDA and CDR2 SQIVND (reference sequence). This CDR3 comprises 15 residues. V lost 8 bases to trimming and J lost 8 bases; unmatched junction nucleotides: 16. CDR3 DNA: TGTGCCAGTCTAAACCTCGGACAGGGCGGAATGGGCTACACCTTC. It codes for CASLNLGQGGMGYTF.

The chain combines TRBV19 with TRBJ1-5; TRBD1 aligns across 11 bases. V lost 9 bases, J lost 4 bases, and 5 bases stayed unmatched. In germline, CDR1 is LNHDA, CDR2 SQIVND (reference sequence). This CDR3 spans 14 amino acids. In DNA, the CDR3 is TGTGCCAGCGGGACAGGGGGAAGGAATCAGCCCCAGCATTTT. Its translation: CASGTGGRNQPQHF. Full variable domain (outside the CDR3, taken from reference TRBV19 and TRBJ1-5): DGGITQSPKYLFRKEGQNVTLSCEQNLNHDAMYWYRQDPGQGLRLIYYSQIVNDFQKGDIAEGYSVSREKKESFPLTVTSAQKNPTAFYLCASGTGGRNQPQHFGDGTRLSIL.

In its sample, this clone was seen a few times. The genes are TRBV29-1 and TRBJ2-5; TRBD1 is a possible D gene (6 bases). V was clipped by 7 bases and J by 1 base, with 13 bases between them. Germline CDR1 is SQVTM and CDR2 is ANQGSEA. The CDR3 is 13 amino acids. As DNA, the CDR3 is TGCAGCGGGGGACACACTAGCCAAGAGACCCAGTACTTC. This encodes CSGGHTSQETQYF. Using reference TRBV29-1 and TRBJ2-5 for the parts outside the CDR3, the full variable domain is SAVISQKPSRDICQRGTSLTIQCQVDSQVTMMFWYRQQPGQSLTLIATANQGSEATYESGFVIDKFPISRPNLTFSTLTVSNMSPEDSSIYLCSGGHTSQETQYFGPGTRLLVL.

The chain has TRBV5-1 and TRBJ1-2; D may be TRBD1 (5 bases). The CDR3 runs 13 residues. Deletions cut 0 bases from V and 6 bases from J, with 9 bases between. Germline V CDR1 and CDR2: SGHRS, YFSETQ. The CDR3 bases are TGCGCCAGCAGCTTGGCGGGGGAGGATGGCTACACCTTC. Amino acid sequence: CASSLAGEDGYTF.

This clone was observed a single time. The chain combines TRBV4-2 with TRBJ2-5; TRBD2 aligns across 8 bases. The CDR3 totals 19 residues. V was clipped by 1 base and J by 2 bases; unmatched bases: 15. In germline, CDR1 is LGHNA, CDR2 YNFKEQ. CDR3 loop: CASSQVAAGGSPYQETQYF. The CDR3 DNA reads TGTGCCAGCAGCCAAGTTGCGGCGGGAGGCTCACCCTATCAAGAGACCCAGTACTTC.

The rearrangement links TRBV5-1 to TRBJ2-7; TRBD1 aligns across 7 bases. The CDR3 spans 14 residues. Germline V gene data show CDR1 as SGHRS and CDR2 as YFSETQ. V shed 0 bases and J 3 bases; nucleotides not matched to a gene: 3. Written as DNA, the CDR3 is TGCGCCAGCAGCTTGGTGGGGGACAGCTACGAGCAGTACTTC. Its translation: CASSLVGDSYEQYF.

This chain uses TRBV18 with TRBJ1-3; no reliable D call. There are 11 residues in the CDR3. The V and J ends lost 3 bases and 9 bases respectively, with 6 bases between them. Germline lookup yields CDR1 KGHSH and CDR2 LQKENI. In DNA form, the CDR3 reads TGTGCCAGCTCACCTGACCGCACCATATATTTT. Its translation is CASSPDRTIYF.

The rearrangement links TRBV5-1 to TRBJ1-6, with D perhaps TRBD1 (5 bases). V was pared by 5 bases and J by 5 bases, with 14 bases between. Germline CDR1 SGHRS, CDR2 YFSETQ. The CDR3 is 15 amino acids. The CDR3 nucleotides are TGCGCCAGCAGTTATCGGGACGGAAATAATTCACCCCTCCACTTT. Its protein is CASSYRDGNNSPLHF.

The chain recombines TRBV7-2 with TRBJ2-7, with 9 bases identical to TRBD1. CDR3 size: 13 residues. The V gene end was trimmed by 5 bases and the J gene end by 2 bases; junction bases not matched to a gene: 1. The germline V gene encodes CDR1 SGHTA and CDR2 FQGNSA. The CDR3 reads CASSRQGAYEQYF. The CDR3 bases are TGTGCCAGCAGCCGACAGGGGGCCTACGAGCAGTACTTC.

The chain uses TRBV11-3 and TRBJ2-1, with 7 positions matching TRBD2. The ends lost 3 bases at V and 0 bases at J; junction bases unmatched: 2. Germline CDR1 reads SGHNT; CDR2 reads YENEEA. This CDR3 comprises 15 residues. CDR3 DNA sequence: TGTGCCAGCAGCTTGGGGGGGAGCTCCTACAATGAGCAGTTCTTC. As protein: CASSLGGSSYNEQFF.

The V gene is TRBV10-3, the J gene TRBJ2-3; TRBD1 matches 9 bases. Germline V gene lookup returns CDR1 ENHRY and CDR2 SYGVKD. Germline trimming cut 5 bases from V and 4 bases from J; bases unmatched to any gene: 7. This CDR3 region has 15 residues. CDR3 sequence reads: CAISSGQGGADTQYF. The CDR3 DNA is TGTGCCATCAGTTCGGGACAGGGTGGAGCAGATACGCAGTATTTT.

The chain couples TRBV6-4 to TRBJ2-1; D remains ambiguous. The CDR3 covers 13 residues. Trimming shortened V by 7 bases and J by 8 bases, and 15 bases separated the two germline ends. The germline V gene encodes CDR1 MRHNA and CDR2 SNTAGT. This chain's CDR3 is CASMMLRVDEQFF. CDR3 sequence (DNA): TGTGCCAGCATGATGCTTAGGGTGGATGAGCAGTTCTTC.

The rearrangement uses TRBV2 and TRBJ2-3, with D unresolved. The CDR3 runs to 11 residues. CDR1 is SNHLY and CDR2 is FYNNEI in the germline V gene. V lost 10 bases and J 5 bases, leaving 10 bases between the germline ends. This CDR3 is CATQIRDTQYF. CDR3 sequence (DNA): TGTGCCACCCAAATTCGAGATACGCAGTATTTT.

This chain connects TRBV19 to TRBJ1-5, with D possibly matching TRBD1 (6 bases). The CDR3 is made up of 14 amino acids. Trimming pared 9 bases from V and 3 bases from J, leaving 15 bases between. Germline lookup yields CDR1 LNHDA and CDR2 SQIVND (reference sequence). CDR3 coding DNA: TGTGCCAGCGCCGACGGACAGAACAATCAGCCCCAGCATTTT. It is translated as CASADGQNNQPQHF.

This chain uses TRBV6-5 with TRBJ1-2; 7 positions agree with TRBD1. Germline V CDR1 and CDR2: MNHEY, SVGAGI. This CDR3 region has 14 residues. J was trimmed by 4 bases and V by 2 bases; bases with no gene match: 4. CDR3 bases: TGTGCCAGCAGTTACCGACAGGGTGGCTATGGCTACACCTTC. It translates to CASSYRQGGYGYTF.

V usage is TRBV11-3 and J usage is TRBJ2-7; 7 nucleotides line up with TRBD1. After removal of 5 bases from V and 5 bases from J, the junction contained 12 bases not matched to a gene. This CDR3 has 15 amino acids. The germline gives CDR1 SGHNT, CDR2 YENEEA. CDR3 sequence reads: CASSRGKGQGDEQYF. DNA of the CDR3: TGTGCCAGCAGCCGGGGAAAGGGCCAGGGGGACGAGCAGTACTTC.

This rearrangement joins TRBV30 to TRBJ1-6; D remains unclear. V was clipped by 3 bases and J by 0 bases, with 12 bases between them. This CDR3 is built from 16 residues. Germline CDR1 GTSNPN, CDR2 SVGIG (reference sequence). The CDR3: CAWRLLTSSYNSPLHF. The CDR3 DNA reads as TGTGCCTGGAGATTACTAACTAGCTCCTATAATTCACCCCTCCACTTT.

The rearrangement links TRBV6-1 to TRBJ2-7; the D gene is possibly TRBD1 (5 bases). The CDR3 totals 12 residues. Germline V gives CDR1 MNHNS, CDR2 SASEGT. Trimming left V 8 bases short and J 3 bases short, with 11 bases between. For the CDR3, the DNA is TGTGCCAGCGGAACAGGTTACTACGAGCAGTACTTC. Translation gives CASGTGYYEQYF.

The chain carries TRBV5-6 and TRBJ1-1; a weak D match, TRBD1 (5 bases). The length of the CDR3 is 16 residues. V was pared by 3 bases and J by 3 bases, with 18 bases between. Germline CDR1 and CDR2: SGHDT and YYEEEE. Written as DNA, the CDR3 is TGTGCCAGCAGCTCCGGACACGCCCACGGGTACACTGAAGCTTTCTTT. Amino acids: CASSSGHAHGYTEAFF.

The V call is TRBV5-6, the J call TRBJ2-1, with 11 bases lining up with TRBD2. In germline, CDR1 is SGHDT, CDR2 YYEEEE. V was pared by 2 bases and J by 4 bases, with 5 bases of the junction left unmatched. The CDR3 has 16 residues. CDR3 sequence (DNA): TGTGCCAGCAGCTTCCGGCTAGCGGGAGGTTACAATGAGCAGTTCTTC. It encodes CASSFRLAGGYNEQFF.

This chain uses TRBV5-1 with TRBJ1-2; D remains ambiguous. The CDR3 is 17 amino acids. Between the trimmed V and J ends, which lost 4 bases and 2 bases, there was a span of 21 bases. CDR1 is SGHRS, CDR2 YFSETQ, per germline. CDR3 amino acids: CASSPPTFPPTNYGYTF. The CDR3, as DNA: TGCGCCAGCAGCCCTCCGACATTTCCCCCAACAAACTATGGCTACACCTTC.

The chain employs TRBV2 and TRBJ1-2; D is perhaps TRBD1 (6 bases). Trimming removed 7 bases at V and 4 bases at J, with 16 bases between. The germline V gene has CDR1 SNHLY and CDR2 FYNNEI. The length of the CDR3 is 14 residues. In nucleotides, the CDR3 is TGTGCCAGCAACCGGGACACCGACCCCTATGGCTACACCTTC. Protein sequence: CASNRDTDPYGYTF.

This clone is a singleton in its sample. The V call is TRBV7-8, the J call TRBJ1-1; no reliable D call. V was clipped by 10 bases and J by 3 bases, with 6 bases between them. Germline V gives CDR1 SGHVS, CDR2 FQNEAQ. This CDR3 comprises 10 residues. The CDR3 bases are TGTGCCACGGGGTACACTGAAGCTTTCTTT. Translated, it gives CATGYTEAFF.

This clone was picked up one time. V is TRBV2 and J is TRBJ1-1, with a tentative D call TRBD1 (5 bases). The CDR3 length is 15 residues. The germline V and J ends were trimmed by 2 bases and 8 bases, with 18 bases remaining between them. Germline CDR1 is SNHLY and CDR2 is FYNNEI. CDR3 amino acids: CASSELMQGLSEAFF. The CDR3 DNA reads TGTGCCAGCAGTGAATTGATGCAGGGTCTGTCGGAAGCTTTCTTT.

The chain uses TRBV7-3 and TRBJ1-1, with D uncertain. Germline CDR1 and CDR2: SGHTA and FQGTGA. Between the trimmed V and J ends, which lost 0 bases and 5 bases, there was a span of 13 bases. CDR3 length: 15 residues. Written as DNA, the CDR3 is TGTGCCAGCAGCTTAACGCGGGATCCCGAGACTGAAGCTTTCTTT. Its translation: CASSLTRDPETEAFF.

This chain uses TRBV11-1 with TRBJ1-2; D is undetermined. Germline V gene data show CDR1 as SGHAT and CDR2 as FQDESV (reference sequence). This CDR3 comprises 14 residues. The V gene lost 3 bases and the J gene lost 6 bases, with 14 bases spanning the gap. This chain's CDR3 is CASSFRTGSDGYTF. CDR3 coding DNA: TGTGCCAGCAGCTTCCGGACCGGGTCTGATGGCTACACCTTC.

The rearrangement uses TRBV29-1 and TRBJ1-2, with a tentative D call TRBD1 (6 bases). CDR3 size: 13 residues. The germline V gene has CDR1 SQVTM and CDR2 ANQGSEA. V lost 4 bases and J 2 bases, leaving 11 bases between the germline ends. The CDR3, as DNA: TGCAGCGTTGGGGGGCAGGGGAACTATGGCTACACCTTC. This sequence encodes CSVGGQGNYGYTF.

The V and J genes are TRBV6-5 and TRBJ1-1; no reliable D call. The CDR3 spans 14 residues. Germline CDR1 reads MNHEY; CDR2 reads SVGAGI. Trimming shortened V by 0 bases and J by 1 base, and 6 bases separated the two germline ends. The CDR3 nucleotides read TGTGCCAGCAGTTACTCGACCCAGAACACTGAAGCTTTCTTT. As protein: CASSYSTQNTEAFF.

The V gene is TRBV29-1, the J gene TRBJ2-2; the match to TRBD1 covers 7 bases. Germline V gene lookup returns CDR1 SQVTM and CDR2 ANQGSEA. Germline trimming cut 7 bases from V and 4 bases from J; bases unmatched to any gene: 6. There are 13 residues in the CDR3. The CDR3 loop is CSAGQEITGELFF. CDR3 bases: TGCAGCGCCGGACAGGAGATCACCGGGGAGCTGTTTTTT.

In this sample, this clone turned up a few times. CDR3 bases: TGTGCCAGCTCACCCCCAGGCTCAATAGCCGTCCTCTTTGAGCAGTTCTTC. Translating gives CASSPPGSIAVLFEQFF. The J gene is TRBJ2-1, the V gene TRBV18; D not certain. Germline V CDR1 and CDR2: KGHSH, LQKENI. The germline V and J ends were trimmed by 3 bases and 9 bases, with 24 bases remaining between them. The length of the CDR3 is 17 residues.

This chain links TRBV6-4 with TRBJ1-1; perhaps TRBD1 as D (5 bases). V was pared by 5 bases and J by 1 base, with 8 bases between. The CDR3 spans 13 residues. Per the germline V gene, CDR1 is MRHNA and CDR2 is SNTAGT. The CDR3 protein is CASSSQGNTEAFF. CDR3 nucleotide sequence: TGTGCCAGCAGTTCTCAGGGGAACACTGAAGCTTTCTTT.